The 18 T cell receptor beta chains in this list originate from one sample, sequenced in a study of T-cell memory formation after mild COVID-19. A single record per CDR3 protein comes from TCRdb applying MiXCR to the 5' RACE reads. This sample has 450,000 to 700,000 distinct CDR3 sequences, with about a sixth found just once. Sequenced material: PBMCs or a T cell subset sorted from them (not recorded which). These receptors were obtained from an adult woman who had mild COVID-19 (a few samples of this study predate the infection). Cell type and time point are not known.

The table lists this clonotype with many counts. The rearrangement uses TRBV30 and TRBJ2-7; D gene unclear. Deletions cut 0 bases from V and 6 bases from J, with 6 bases between. Germline V CDR1 and CDR2: GTSNPN, SVGIG (reference sequence). This CDR3 is 11 amino acids long. CDR3 region: CAWSVYSEQYF. CDR3 nucleotide sequence: TGTGCCTGGAGTGTATATTCCGAGCAGTACTTC.

This clonotype has only a few counts. The chain is built from TRBV20-1 and TRBJ2-7; D gene unclear. CDR1 is DFQATT, CDR2 SNEGSKA, per germline (reference sequence). Trimming cost V 6 bases and J 0 bases, with 15 bases left between them. The CDR3 has 14 amino acids. The CDR3 region is CSARSLWDSYEQYF. CDR3 DNA: TGCAGTGCCCGATCCCTCTGGGACTCCTACGAGCAGTACTTC.

This chain links TRBV12-3 or TRBV12-4 with TRBJ2-1, with 8 bases that match TRBD2. After removal of 5 bases from V and 7 bases from J, the junction contained 16 bases not matched to a gene. CDR3 length: 17 amino acids. CDR3 sequence reads: CASSTTRAGEIFNEQFF. CDR3 bases: TGTGCCAGCAGTACGACTAGAGCGGGAGAGATTTTTAATGAGCAGTTCTTC.

This clonotype was seen a few times. J is TRBJ1-2 and V is TRBV9; no definite D call. Per germline, CDR1 SGDLS and CDR2 YYNGEE. The V and J ends lost 0 bases and 4 bases respectively, with 22 bases between them. The CDR3 contains 18 residues. CDR3 protein: CASSVGGQRETVFYGYTF. In DNA form, the CDR3 reads TGTGCCAGCAGCGTAGGGGGTCAGCGGGAGACGGTGTTCTATGGCTACACCTTC.

The chain recombines TRBV6-1 with TRBJ2-1; D is possibly TRBD1 (6 bases). Trimming removed 8 bases at V and 2 bases at J, with 13 bases between. Germline-derived CDR1 and CDR2 are MNHNS and SASEGT. The CDR3 is 14 amino acids. CDR3 bases: TGTGCCAGCGAGACCAGACAGGCCTACAATGAGCAGTTCTTC. Protein: CASETRQAYNEQFF.

V is TRBV24-1 and J is TRBJ1-6, with 7 bases lining up with TRBD1. The J segment lost 2 bases and the V segment lost 5 bases, leaving 2 bases of the junction unmatched. The CDR3 has 15 amino acids. Per germline, CDR1 KGHDR and CDR2 SFDVKD. This CDR3 is CATSAGTAYNSPLHF. Here the CDR3 DNA reads TGTGCCACCAGTGCCGGGACAGCCTATAATTCACCCCTCCACTTT.

V gene TRBV5-1 combines with J gene TRBJ2-7, with D tentatively TRBD1 (5 bases). V dropped 5 bases and J dropped 3 bases, with 15 bases sitting between them. This CDR3 has 14 residues. CDR1 SGHRS and CDR2 YFSETQ come from the germline V gene. The CDR3 DNA reads as TGCGCCAGCAGGATTGGGCAGGGCAACTACGAGCAGTACTTC. Amino acid sequence: CASRIGQGNYEQYF.

V is TRBV18 and J is TRBJ2-6, with 9 bases identical to TRBD1. The CDR3 totals 17 residues. V gave up 2 bases and J gave up 0 bases; unmatched junction bases: 2. Germline CDR1 is KGHSH and CDR2 is LQKENI. The CDR3 is CASSPGTGFSGANVLTF. The CDR3 coding sequence is TGTGCCAGCTCACCAGGGACAGGGTTCTCTGGGGCCAACGTCCTGACTTTC.

J is TRBJ1-6 and V is TRBV7-2; D remains ambiguous. V dropped 1 base and J dropped 0 bases, with 10 bases sitting between them. The germline CDR1 and CDR2 sequences are SGHTA and FQGNSA. The CDR3 runs to 17 residues. Here the CDR3 reads CASSLVAASSYNSPLHF. DNA for the CDR3: TGTGCCAGCAGCTTAGTGGCAGCGAGCTCCTATAATTCACCCCTCCACTTT.

V and J are TRBV15 and TRBJ2-1, with a weak D call TRBD2 (6 bases). This CDR3 is 15 amino acids long. Trimming stripped 0 bases from V and 5 bases from J, with 11 bases between. Germline V lookup: CDR1 LNHNV, CDR2 YYDKDF (reference sequence). The CDR3 DNA sequence: TGTGCCACCAGCAGAGATCGCGGGGTTAACAATGAGCAGTTCTTC. Translating gives CATSRDRGVNNEQFF.

This clonotype was found many times. The genes are TRBV3-1 and TRBJ2-3; D gene unclear. The germline V gene encodes CDR1 LGHDT and CDR2 YNNKEL (reference sequence). The length of the CDR3 is 12 residues. V lost 4 bases, J lost 1 base, and 3 bases lay in between. The DNA for the CDR3 is TGTGCCAGCAGCCGGCGCACAGATACGCAGTATTTT. Its protein is CASSRRTDTQYF.

The genes are TRBV30 and TRBJ2-5; D possibly matches TRBD1 or TRBD2 (6 bases each). Looked up from germline, CDR1 is GTSNPN and CDR2 is SVGIG (reference sequence). V lost 2 bases and J lost 5, with 15 bases in between. This CDR3 comprises 14 residues. The DNA of the CDR3 is TGTGCCTGGAGTTGGACAACCGGGGGCGAGACCCAGTACTTC. Encoded protein: CAWSWTTGGETQYF.

This clonotype was picked up a small number of times. The genes are TRBV3-1 and TRBJ1-1, with D unclear. V was cut by 4 bases and J by 6 bases, with 9 bases left in between. Germline V gene sequence: CDR1 LGHDT, CDR2 YNNKEL (reference sequence). This CDR3 has 12 residues. In DNA form, the CDR3 reads TGTGCCAGCAGCCGAGGTTGGGCTGAAGCTTTCTTT. Translated, it gives CASSRGWAEAFF.

The table lists this clonotype with a few counts. The chain links TRBV7-9 to TRBJ2-1, with 12 positions matching TRBD2. The CDR3 totals 13 residues. In germline, CDR1 is SEHNR, CDR2 FQNEAQ (reference sequence). Unmatched junction bases numbered 1, after V lost 1 base and J lost 12 bases. This chain's CDR3 is CASSLELAGGQFF. The CDR3 bases are TGTGCCAGCAGCTTAGAACTAGCGGGAGGGCAGTTCTTC.

The V and J genes are TRBV29-1 and TRBJ2-5; 11 bases match TRBD2. The V segment lost 4 bases and the J segment 2 bases; nucleotides outside the gene matches: 6. The CDR3 spans 15 residues. CDR1 and CDR2 from the germline V gene are SQVTM and ANQGSEA. As DNA, the CDR3 is TGCAGCGTTGCCCTAGCGGGGGGACCGCAAGAGACCCAGTACTTC. It yields the protein CSVALAGGPQETQYF.

The genes are TRBV10-3 and TRBJ2-3; 7 bases are shared with TRBD1. Germline V gene sequence: CDR1 ENHRY, CDR2 SYGVKD. The CDR3 is 15 residues long. Germline trimming cut 5 bases from V and 4 bases from J; bases unmatched to any gene: 9. CDR3 DNA sequence: TGTGCCATCAGTAAAACACAGGGGAGTGCAGATACGCAGTATTTT. Its protein product is CAISKTQGSADTQYF.

The chain links TRBV12-3 or TRBV12-4 to TRBJ1-2; a weak D match, TRBD1 (6 bases). This CDR3 comprises 16 residues. V lost 7 bases and J lost 4, with 22 bases in between. The CDR3 DNA follows: TGTGCCAGCACCCTCCTACTGAGACAGGCCTCCTATGGCTACACCTTC. It is translated as CASTLLLRQASYGYTF.

This rearrangement joins TRBV18 to TRBJ2-7; 10 bases line up with TRBD2. Unmatched junction bases numbered 13, after V lost 3 bases and J lost 5 bases. The CDR3 totals 17 residues. From germline, CDR1 is KGHSH and CDR2 LQKENI. The CDR3 sequence is CASSPATGPLAGHEQYF. CDR3 nucleotide sequence: TGTGCCAGCTCACCGGCCACAGGTCCACTAGCGGGACACGAGCAGTACTTC.